The clone carrying this T cell receptor (beta chain) occurred once. These data originate in a study of blood T cell repertoires in COVID-19. V was shortened by 6 bases and J by 4 bases, with 8 bases between the two germline ends. This CDR3 contains 12 residues. Sequencing was performed with immunoSEQ multiplex PCR; in TCRdb, only in-frame clones are kept and a portion is missing. The sample gives over 80,000 clones, 83% of which show up once; approximately 17% is in the top ten. The receptor was derived from a woman aged 55-69 years with acute or convalescent COVID-19. Sequencing was carried out using peripheral blood. The chain links TRBV12-3 or TRBV12-4 to TRBJ2-3; D gene uncertain. CDR3 in amino acids: CASSPKPDTQYF. CDR3 DNA: TGTGCCAGCAGCCCAAAGCCAGATACGCAGTATTTT.